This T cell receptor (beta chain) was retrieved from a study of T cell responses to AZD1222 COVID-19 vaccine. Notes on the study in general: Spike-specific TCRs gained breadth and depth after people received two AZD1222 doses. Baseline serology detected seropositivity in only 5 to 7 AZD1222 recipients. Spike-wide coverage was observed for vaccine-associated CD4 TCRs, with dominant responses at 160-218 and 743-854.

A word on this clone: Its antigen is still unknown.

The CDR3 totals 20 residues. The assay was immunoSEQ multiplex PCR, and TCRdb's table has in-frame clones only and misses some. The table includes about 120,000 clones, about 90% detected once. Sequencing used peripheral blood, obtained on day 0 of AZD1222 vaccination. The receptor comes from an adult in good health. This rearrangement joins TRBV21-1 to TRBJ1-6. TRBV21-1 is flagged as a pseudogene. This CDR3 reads CASSKGSEGEKNSYNSPLHF. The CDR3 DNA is TGTGCCAGCAGCAAAGGTTCAGAAGGTGAGAAGAACTCCTATAATTCACCCCTCCACTTT.